This paragraph covers one T cell receptor (beta chain) sequence. Its specific antigen is unknown. No much larger clonotype is one base removed from it; base qualities were not supplied. The library was made by PCR. The data were produced on an Illumina HiSeq 2500. To reduce PCR and sequencing biases, unique molecular identifiers were incorporated into the TCR beta cDNA libraries. Roughly 0.5 million cDNA molecules were obtained per 1 to 10 million input T cells, so each molecule approximated one T cell. Patient libraries were prepared and sequenced with the same protocol used for the earlier healthy control dataset. Samples belonging to the same batch were prepared together, multiplexed and sequenced on a shared HiSeq lane. On the study's bioinformatics: MIGEC handled the raw barcoded reads, throwing out single-read molecular identifier groups before consensus assembly and CDR3 extraction. Clonotype tables were post-analysed with VDJtools, and diversity was normalized by down-sampling all datasets to the smallest sample size. Repertoire overlap clustering matched CDR3 amino acid but not nucleotide sequences to correct batch-related cross-sample contamination. Through fastp at Q25 and MiXCR, TCRdb rebuilt clones from the public reads, retaining in-frame beta chains. When rows share a CDR3 protein, they turn into one entry using the most common DNA and genes. TCRdb's processing, not the study's, gives the V and J calls here. Across this sample there are over 150,000 distinct CDR3 sequences, with around 30% seen only once. The ten largest make up about 1.6% of the sample.

The CDR3 holds 14 amino acids from the cysteine to the phenylalanine. Solely the CDR3 DNA is kept, with 42 bases framed from the first base. The germline V gene (reference sequence) specifies LNHDA as CDR1 and SQIVND as CDR2. Cut back by 7 bases and 8 bases, the V and J ends lie 17 bases apart. TCR beta repertoires were profiled from peripheral blood of about a dozen young patients with multiple sclerosis to demonstrate the VDJtools post-analysis software. The patients with multiple sclerosis were children and adolescents between roughly 6 and 17 years of age. The sample comes from a study of post-analysis software for immune sequencing data (dated by TCRdb to between 2015 and 2016). At the level of the whole study: Disease courses on record covered relapsing-remitting, secondary progressive and progressive-relapsing multiple sclerosis, though some patients had no subtype annotation. A subset of samples was prepared in parallel using single-end sample barcoding, then pooled and co-amplified after Illumina adapter ligation. The patient repertoires were set against about 12 previously published healthy control repertoires from donors whose ages ranged from roughly 6 to 27 years. What the study reported, not specific to this receptor: Significantly lower normalized Chao1 diversity was found in multiple sclerosis patients than in controls, suggesting substantial peripheral T-cell clonal expansion. Significantly higher frequencies in patients than in controls were found for about five TRBV segments, including TRBV5-6, TRBV5-1 and TRBV20-1. Direct clustering with F measure showed strong co-clustering of samples prepared in the same batch, prompting a batch-effect correction. The control group was slightly older than the multiple sclerosis patient group.

The sample comprised blood. The chain joins TRBV19 to TRBJ1-4, with the D gene not clear enough to name. This sequence originates from a girl between 5 and 17 years old with multiple sclerosis. The CDR3 has the sequence CASTLETFGEKLFF. The DNA sequence is given as TGTGCCAGTACCCTAGAGACGTTCGGAGAAAAACTGTTTTTT.